The sequence of this T cell receptor beta chain was determined in a study of blood T cell repertoires in COVID-19. Study summary: Sites across the United States, Italy and Spain contributed samples from acute and convalescent COVID-19.

The repertoire was sequenced with immunoSEQ multiplex PCR; TCRdb's copy has only in-frame clones and lacks some. The data show hundreds of thousands of clones, about nine tenths seen once. Germline loops: CDR1 LNHDA, CDR2 SQIVND (reference sequence). CDR3 length: 17 residues. Trimming removed 5 bases from V and 2 bases from J, with 21 bases in between. The sequence was collected from a woman aged 18-29 years with acute or convalescent COVID-19. V gene TRBV19 combines with J gene TRBJ1-1; no firm D call. The sample taken for sequencing was peripheral blood. The chain's CDR3 is CASSPPPGSTINTEAFF. The DNA for the CDR3 is TGTGCCAGTAGTCCCCCACCCGGCAGTACTATAAACACTGAAGCTTTCTTT.